This TCR beta chain was sequenced for a study of T cells after yellow fever vaccination. Study details: In the case of low-cell-number fractions, SMART-Seq v4 Ultra Low Input was used for preparation. Points from the study as a whole: It was a small share of clonotypes that appeared in both CD4 and CD8 compartments. Detected again after the booster were most primary-vaccination clones, at 96% CD4 and 88% CD8.

This clonotype was counted a few times. Its antigen is unidentified. It was through 5'RACE template switching that TCR cDNA was made, with a universal primer site and UMIs added. Using its own MiXCR run on the 5' RACE reads, TCRdb lists one record per CDR3 protein. The sample consists of 500,000 to 650,000 distinct CDR3 sequences, approximately 12% of them appearing once. The sequencing here drew on PBMCs, taken on the day of the yellow fever booster vaccination. The receptor's source is a man in his thirties or forties who received the YFV17D yellow fever vaccine.

In nucleotides, the CDR3 is TGTGCCAGCTCACCCTCCACCGGGACAGCAGGGGATACGCAGTATTTT. This encodes CASSPSTGTAGDTQYF. This rearrangement joins TRBV18 to TRBJ2-3; 7 positions agree with TRBD1. CDR3 length: 16 residues. Germline V gene data show CDR1 as KGHSH and CDR2 as LQKENI. The junction had 12 bases not matched to a gene; V was cut back by 3 bases and J by 6 bases.